This T cell receptor beta chain was sequenced during a study of regulatory T cells in long-lasting Graves disease. For the study at large: Over 5 years of antithyroid drugs plus positive TSH receptor antibodies defined persistent Graves' disease.

Looked up from germline, CDR1 is SGDLS and CDR2 is YYNGEE. V shed 3 bases and J 0 bases; nucleotides not matched to a gene: 8. The CDR3 contains 18 residues. This clonotype was detected a few times. The antigen is not known. To make TCR beta libraries, researchers used iRepertoire HTBI primers and Arm-PCR of CDR3 regions. TCRdb re-analysed the multiplex PCR reads in MiXCR, keeping a single row per CDR3 protein. The sample has about 460,000 distinct CDR3 sequences; roughly 22% are singletons. Overall study findings and caveats: Graves' patients with persistent disease showed TCR diversity lower than patients newly diagnosed.

Time point meaning: persistent/refractory GD, antithyroid drugs over 5 years with positive TRAb. PBMCs provided the RNA from which the TCR library was made. The genes are TRBV9 and TRBJ1-6; 8 bases are shared with TRBD1. The sample consisted of peripheral blood mononuclear cells (PBMCs), taken when the disease was refractory, from a patient treated with antithyroid drugs. The sequence came from a female donor with Graves disease. The CDR3 DNA sequence: TGTGCCAGCAGCGACAGGGGGACCAAAAGCTCCTATAATTCACCCCTCCACTTT. It yields the protein CASSDRGTKSSYNSPLHF. Variable domain in full (rest from reference TRBV9 and TRBJ1-6): DSGVTQTPKHLITATGQRVTLRCSPRSGDLSVYWYQQSLDQGLQFLIQYYNGEERAKGNILERFSAQQFPDLHSELNLSSLELGDSALYFCASSDRGTKSSYNSPLHFGNGTRLTVT.